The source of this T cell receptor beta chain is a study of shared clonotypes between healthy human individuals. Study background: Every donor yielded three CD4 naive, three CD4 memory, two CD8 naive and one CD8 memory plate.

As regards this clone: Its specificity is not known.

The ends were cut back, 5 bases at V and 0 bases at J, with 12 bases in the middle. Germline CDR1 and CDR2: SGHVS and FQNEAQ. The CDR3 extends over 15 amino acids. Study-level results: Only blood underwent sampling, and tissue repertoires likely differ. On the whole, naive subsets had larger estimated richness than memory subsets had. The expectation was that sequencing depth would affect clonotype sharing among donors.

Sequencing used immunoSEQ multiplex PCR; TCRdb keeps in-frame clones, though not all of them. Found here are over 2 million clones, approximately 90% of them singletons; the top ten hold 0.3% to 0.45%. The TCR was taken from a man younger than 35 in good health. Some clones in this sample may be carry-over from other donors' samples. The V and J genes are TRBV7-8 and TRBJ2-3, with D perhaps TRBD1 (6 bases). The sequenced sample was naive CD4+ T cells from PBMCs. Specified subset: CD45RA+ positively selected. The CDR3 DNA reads TGTGCCAGCAGCCTCAGGGGCTTGAGCACAGATACGCAGTATTTT. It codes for CASSLRGLSTDTQYF.